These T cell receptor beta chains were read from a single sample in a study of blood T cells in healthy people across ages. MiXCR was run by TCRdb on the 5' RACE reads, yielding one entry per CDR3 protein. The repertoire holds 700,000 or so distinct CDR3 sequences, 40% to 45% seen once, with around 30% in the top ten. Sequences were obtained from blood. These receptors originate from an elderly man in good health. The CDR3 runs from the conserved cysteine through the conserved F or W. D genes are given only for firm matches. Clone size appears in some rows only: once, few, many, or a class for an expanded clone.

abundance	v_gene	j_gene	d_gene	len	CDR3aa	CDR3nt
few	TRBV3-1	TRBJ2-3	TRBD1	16	CASSRTTGAFTDTQYF	TGTGCCAGCAGCCGTACGACAGGGGCCTTCACAGATACGCAGTATTTT
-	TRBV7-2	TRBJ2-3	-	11	CASSLWATQYF	TGTGCCAGCAGCTTGTGGGCTACGCAGTATTTT
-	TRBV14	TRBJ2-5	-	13	CASSQGKRNEQYF	TGTGCCAGCAGCCAAGGGAAACGCAATGAGCAGTACTTC
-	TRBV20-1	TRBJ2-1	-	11	CSALRDLRQFF	TGCAGTGCTCTCCGGGACCTAAGGCAGTTCTTC
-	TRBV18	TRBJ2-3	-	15	CASSPPGILTDTQYF	TGTGCCAGCTCACCACCGGGGATACTCACAGATACGCAGTATTTT
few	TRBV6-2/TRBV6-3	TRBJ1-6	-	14	CASTLRGGGSPLHF	TGTGCCAGCACCCTAAGGGGAGGCGGATCACCCCTCCACTTT
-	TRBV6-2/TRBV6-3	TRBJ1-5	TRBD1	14	CASSGTDGSQPQHF	TGTGCCAGCAGCGGGACAGATGGCAGTCAGCCCCAGCATTTT
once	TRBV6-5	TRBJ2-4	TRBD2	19	CASSYSTPSSGLAKNIQYF	TGTGCCAGCAGTTACTCGACCCCCTCTAGCGGGCTAGCCAAAAACATTCAGTACTTC
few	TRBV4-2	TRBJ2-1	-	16	CASSALGGAQGNEQFF	TGTGCCAGCAGCGCACTTGGCGGGGCCCAGGGGAATGAGCAGTTCTTC
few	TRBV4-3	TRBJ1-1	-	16	CASSQIPGPRNTEAFF	TGCGCCAGCAGCCAGATACCGGGACCCAGGAACACTGAAGCTTTCTTT
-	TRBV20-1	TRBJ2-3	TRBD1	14	CSARDTGGTDTQYF	TGCAGTGCTAGAGATACAGGGGGCACAGATACGCAGTATTTT
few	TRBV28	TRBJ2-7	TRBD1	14	CASSSADRARKQYF	TGTGCCAGCAGTAGCGCGGACAGGGCTCGGAAGCAGTACTTC
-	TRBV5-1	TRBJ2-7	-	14	CASSLESSEYEQYF	TGCGCCAGCAGCTTGGAGTCCAGCGAGTACGAGCAGTACTTC
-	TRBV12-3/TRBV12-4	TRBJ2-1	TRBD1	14	CASTDRGLINEQFF	TGTGCCAGCACCGACAGGGGGCTGATTAATGAGCAGTTCTTC
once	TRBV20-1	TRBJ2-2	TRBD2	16	CSAKSGRMSNTGELFF	TGCAGTGCAAAAAGCGGGAGGATGTCGAACACCGGGGAGCTGTTTTTT
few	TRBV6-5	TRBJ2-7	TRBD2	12	CASHGGRNEQYF	TGTGCCAGCCATGGCGGGAGGAACGAGCAGTACTTC
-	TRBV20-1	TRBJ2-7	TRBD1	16	CSSGQGRSGRAIEQYF	TGCAGTTCGGGACAGGGGCGCTCCGGGAGGGCCATCGAGCAGTACTTC
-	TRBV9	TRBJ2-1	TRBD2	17	CASSAGLAGGSYNEQFF	TGTGCCAGCAGCGCCGGACTAGCGGGGGGTTCCTACAATGAGCAGTTCTTC
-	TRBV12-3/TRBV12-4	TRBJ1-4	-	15	CASSSLGQANEKLFF	TGTGCCAGCAGTTCGCTCGGGCAGGCGAATGAAAAACTGTTTTTT
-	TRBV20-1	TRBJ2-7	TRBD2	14	CSAVAGLGGYEQYF	TGCAGTGCTGTCGCGGGACTAGGGGGTTACGAGCAGTACTTC
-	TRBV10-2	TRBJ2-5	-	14	CASSFGTPQETQYF	TGCGCCAGCAGTTTCGGGACTCCTCAAGAGACCCAGTACTTC
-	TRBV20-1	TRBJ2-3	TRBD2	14	CSATSGGASDTQYF	TGCAGTGCTACTAGCGGGGGTGCCTCAGATACGCAGTATTTT
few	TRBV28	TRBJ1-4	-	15	CASKVVDTTNEKLFF	TGTGCCAGCAAGGTCGTGGATACAACTAATGAAAAACTGTTTTTT
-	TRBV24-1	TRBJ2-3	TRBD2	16	CATSDGRGGSTDTQYF	TGTGCCACCAGTGATGGGCGGGGGGGAAGCACAGATACGCAGTATTTT
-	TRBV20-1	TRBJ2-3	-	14	CSTQGPGLADAQYF	TGCAGTACTCAAGGCCCCGGTTTAGCCGATGCGCAGTATTTT
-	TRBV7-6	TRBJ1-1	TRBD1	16	CASSLEQGARSTEAFF	TGTGCCAGCAGCTTAGAACAGGGGGCGCGAAGCACTGAAGCTTTCTTT
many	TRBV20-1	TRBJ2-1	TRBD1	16	CSALPADRGRLNEQFF	TGCAGTGCACTACCGGCGGACAGGGGGCGATTAAATGAGCAGTTCTTC
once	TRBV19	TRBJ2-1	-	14	CASSIERIPNEQFF	TGTGCCAGTAGTATAGAACGGATACCGAATGAGCAGTTCTTC
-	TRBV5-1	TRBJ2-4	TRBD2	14	CASSRATSGNEQYF	TGCGCCAGCAGCCGCGCGACTAGCGGGAATGAGCAGTACTTC
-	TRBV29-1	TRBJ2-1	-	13	CSVDSRADNEQFF	TGCAGCGTTGATAGTCGGGCAGACAATGAGCAGTTCTTC
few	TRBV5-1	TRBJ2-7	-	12	CASNGGLNEQYF	TGCGCCAGCAACGGGGGTTTGAACGAGCAGTACTTC
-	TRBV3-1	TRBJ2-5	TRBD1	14	CASSQVVGQGIQYF	TGTGCCAGCAGCCAAGTGGTGGGACAGGGAATTCAGTACTTC
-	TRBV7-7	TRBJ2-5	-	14	CASSLGGTLETQYF	TGTGCCAGCAGCTTAGGTGGGACCCTGGAGACCCAGTACTTC
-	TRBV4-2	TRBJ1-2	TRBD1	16	CASSQGTRTGGDGYTF	TGTGCCAGCAGCCAAGGAACTCGGACAGGGGGGGATGGCTACACCTTC